The rows below give T cell receptor beta chains drawn from one sample of a study of blood T cells in healthy people across ages. TCRdb recomputed calls from the 5' RACE reads with MiXCR, one row per CDR3 protein. The sample lists a few hundred thousand distinct CDR3 sequences; 45% to 60% were seen once. The sample consisted of blood. The receptors originated from a man aged 60-69 years in good health. Each CDR3 is given with its conserved first and last residue. The order of the fields is J gene, V gene, clone size, D gene, CDR3 DNA, CDR3 protein. The D gene is left open where the match is weak. Rows give clone size only sometimes, using once, few, many, or a class for an expanded clone.

J: TRBJ2-4; V: TRBV4-2; size: few; D: .; DNA: TGTGCCAGCGGATTGGCCGGGTCTTCCAAAAACATTCAGTACTTC; CDR3: CASGLAGSSKNIQYF
J: TRBJ2-3; V: TRBV10-2; size: .; D: .; DNA: TGCGCCAGCAGTGAGGAGTGGCGTACGCAGTATTTT; CDR3: CASSEEWRTQYF
J: TRBJ2-5; V: TRBV5-1; size: .; D: TRBD2; DNA: TGCGCCAGCAGCACCGGGACTAGCGGGCCCCAAGAGACCCAGTACTTC; CDR3: CASSTGTSGPQETQYF
J: TRBJ2-7; V: TRBV27; size: .; D: TRBD1; DNA: TGTGCCAGCGCCTTAGGGACAGACCATGGCGAGCAGTACTTC; CDR3: CASALGTDHGEQYF
J: TRBJ2-3; V: TRBV9; size: .; D: .; DNA: TGTGCCAGCAGCTTAGACAGTAGGTCGACGCAGTATTTT; CDR3: CASSLDSRSTQYF
J: TRBJ2-5; V: TRBV7-2; size: .; D: TRBD2; DNA: TGTGCCAGCAGCCGCGTCGGGGGGGCCCTGAAAGAGACCCAGTACTTC; CDR3: CASSRVGGALKETQYF
J: TRBJ2-5; V: TRBV11-2; size: .; D: TRBD2; DNA: TGTGCCAGCAGCGGAGGGACTAGCGGACAAGAGACCCAGTACTTC; CDR3: CASSGGTSGQETQYF
J: TRBJ1-2; V: TRBV18; size: many; D: TRBD1; DNA: TGTGCCAGCTCACCAAACGAGCAGGGACAGGGTTTTGGCTACACCTTC; CDR3: CASSPNEQGQGFGYTF
J: TRBJ2-1; V: TRBV9; size: .; D: .; DNA: TGTGCCAGCAGCGTGAGGGCCTATGGGCGGATGAGTGAGCAGTTCTTC; CDR3: CASSVRAYGRMSEQFF
J: TRBJ2-3; V: TRBV20-1; size: few; D: TRBD1; DNA: TGCAGTGCTAGTTTGCGGGACAGGGGTACAGATACGCAGTATTTT; CDR3: CSASLRDRGTDTQYF
J: TRBJ2-5; V: TRBV4-1; size: .; D: .; DNA: TGCGCCAGCAGCCAAGAAGGCCCTAGGACAATGGGGGCCCAGTACTTC; CDR3: CASSQEGPRTMGAQYF
J: TRBJ2-3; V: TRBV7-9; size: .; D: .; DNA: TGTGCCAGCAGCTTAGATGGGGGAAGAGATACGCAGTATTTT; CDR3: CASSLDGGRDTQYF
J: TRBJ1-2; V: TRBV25-1; size: .; D: .; DNA: TGTGCCAGCAGTGACCTCACCGCGACAGGACTCATCTATGGCTACACCTTC; CDR3: CASSDLTATGLIYGYTF
J: TRBJ2-5; V: TRBV6-6; size: .; D: TRBD1; DNA: TGTGCCAGCAATCCACAGGGGCCCTCCTACGGGCAGTACTTC; CDR3: CASNPQGPSYGQYF
J: TRBJ2-7; V: TRBV6-6; size: few; D: .; DNA: TGTGCCAGCCGGACCGGGACGGCGCTCGAGCAGTACTTC; CDR3: CASRTGTALEQYF
J: TRBJ1-2; V: TRBV28; size: .; D: .; DNA: TGTGCCAGACCCGGGCAGGGATATGGCTACACCTTC; CDR3: CARPGQGYGYTF
J: TRBJ2-3; V: TRBV15; size: many; D: TRBD1; DNA: TGTGCCACCAGCAGAGGCCAGGGGGCCGCAGATACGCAGTATTTT; CDR3: CATSRGQGAADTQYF
J: TRBJ2-3; V: TRBV20-1; size: .; D: TRBD2; DNA: TGCAGTGTTCGGGACTACAACACAGATACGCAGTATTTT; CDR3: CSVRDYNTDTQYF
J: TRBJ2-5; V: TRBV4-2; size: many; D: .; DNA: TGTGCCAGCAGCAAACCACAAGAGACCCAGTACTTC; CDR3: CASSKPQETQYF
J: TRBJ2-1; V: TRBV5-1; size: .; D: TRBD1; DNA: TGCGCCAGCAGCCAACAGGGGGAGGACAATGAGCAGTTCTTC; CDR3: CASSQQGEDNEQFF
J: TRBJ2-1; V: TRBV7-2; size: .; D: TRBD2; DNA: TGTGCCAGCAGCTTAAAGGTTAATAGCGGGTCTATCACCTACAATGAGCAGTTCTTC; CDR3: CASSLKVNSGSITYNEQFF
J: TRBJ2-3; V: TRBV3-1; size: .; D: TRBD1; DNA: TGTGCCAGCAGCCACAGGGGGCTTGGGACAGATACGCAGTATTTT; CDR3: CASSHRGLGTDTQYF
J: TRBJ1-2; V: TRBV18; size: many; D: .; DNA: TGTGCCAGCTCACCACTTTCCGAAGGGGGCTACACCTTC; CDR3: CASSPLSEGGYTF
J: TRBJ2-3; V: TRBV9; size: .; D: TRBD2; DNA: TGTGCCAGCAGCGGCATGGAGCGGGGGTACCCTAGCACAGATACGCAGTATTTT; CDR3: CASSGMERGYPSTDTQYF
J: TRBJ2-3; V: TRBV12-5; size: .; D: .; DNA: TGTGCTAGTGGCTCCCACCGACAGGACAACCGGACCACGCAGTATTTT; CDR3: CASGSHRQDNRTTQYF
J: TRBJ2-1; V: TRBV20-1; size: few; D: .; DNA: TGCAGTGCTAGAGACCGCCGAACCATCCTAGGGGAGCAGTTCTTC; CDR3: CSARDRRTILGEQFF
J: TRBJ2-7; V: TRBV5-1; size: many; D: .; DNA: TGCGCCAGCAGCTTGGCCGGGAAGGCTTGGGAGCAGTACTTC; CDR3: CASSLAGKAWEQYF
J: TRBJ2-3; V: TRBV28; size: .; D: .; DNA: TGTGCCAGCAGCAGGAGGGATACGCAGTATTTT; CDR3: CASSRRDTQYF
J: TRBJ1-1; V: TRBV9; size: few; D: .; DNA: TGTGCCAGCAGCCCCCGGACAGTGGGGAACACTGAAGCTTTCTTT; CDR3: CASSPRTVGNTEAFF
J: TRBJ2-7; V: TRBV20-1; size: .; D: TRBD2; DNA: TGCAGTGCTAGTGAACTAGCGGGAGAGGGCTCCTACGAGCAGTACTTC; CDR3: CSASELAGEGSYEQYF
J: TRBJ2-3; V: TRBV9; size: few; D: .; DNA: TGTGCCAGCAGCGTAGCGGCGGGCCTAAGCACAGATACGCAGTATTTT; CDR3: CASSVAAGLSTDTQYF
J: TRBJ1-6; V: TRBV10-2; size: .; D: .; DNA: TGCGCCAGCAGTGAGAGAAGCGGGAGCTCCTATAATTCACCCCTCCACTTT; CDR3: CASSERSGSSYNSPLHF
J: TRBJ1-2; V: TRBV7-2; size: .; D: .; DNA: TGTGCCAGCAGCTTAGATCCTACGGCTAACTATGGCTACACCTTC; CDR3: CASSLDPTANYGYTF
J: TRBJ2-7; V: TRBV29-1; size: .; D: .; DNA: TGCAGCGGTCGACAGGACTACGAGCAGTACTTC; CDR3: CSGRQDYEQYF
J: TRBJ2-3; V: TRBV4-3; size: .; D: .; DNA: TGCGCCAGCAGCCCTTTACAGGGACGCACAGATACGCAGTATTTT; CDR3: CASSPLQGRTDTQYF
J: TRBJ2-1; V: TRBV4-2; size: .; D: .; DNA: TGTGCCAGCAGCCAAGAAGGGGCTAGCGTGTACAATGAGCAGTTCTTC; CDR3: CASSQEGASVYNEQFF
J: TRBJ2-5; V: TRBV9; size: .; D: .; DNA: TGTGCCAGCAGCCCCCCCGCAGAGACCCAGTACTTC; CDR3: CASSPPAETQYF
J: TRBJ2-1; V: TRBV5-1; size: few; D: .; DNA: TGCGCCAGCAGCTCGCAACCGACTAGTATTGAGCAGTTCTTC; CDR3: CASSSQPTSIEQFF
J: TRBJ2-4; V: TRBV27; size: .; D: .; DNA: TGTGCCAGCGGAACTACCCCCGGGACTTTTATAGCCAAAAACATTCAGTACTTC; CDR3: CASGTTPGTFIAKNIQYF
J: TRBJ2-7; V: TRBV21-1; size: .; D: .; DNA: TGTGCCAGCAGCCATGGACAGAAGTACTTC; CDR3: CASSHGQKYF
J: TRBJ2-1; V: TRBV27; size: .; D: TRBD1; DNA: TGTGCCAGCAGTTTATTCAGGGGGCAGGGCTACAATGAGCAGTTCTTC; CDR3: CASSLFRGQGYNEQFF
J: TRBJ2-7; V: TRBV29-1; size: few; D: .; DNA: TGCAGCGTGATATCTAACAGGGCCCATCCCTACGAGCAGTACTTC; CDR3: CSVISNRAHPYEQYF
J: TRBJ2-1; V: TRBV20-1; size: .; D: .; DNA: TGCAGTGCTAGTACCGCCAGCTCCTACAATGAGCAGTTCTTC; CDR3: CSASTASSYNEQFF
J: TRBJ1-5; V: TRBV19; size: .; D: .; DNA: TGTGCCAGTAGTATCGTCGCCCCCCGGGGCGATCAGCCCCAGCATTTT; CDR3: CASSIVAPRGDQPQHF
J: TRBJ1-5; V: TRBV15; size: few; D: TRBD1; DNA: TGTGCCACCAGCGGGCAGACAGGGGTTAGCAATCAGCCCCAGCATTTT; CDR3: CATSGQTGVSNQPQHF
J: TRBJ1-2; V: TRBV7-8; size: many; D: .; DNA: TGTGCCAGCAGCTTACCCCGACGGGGGTTTAACGGCTACACCTTC; CDR3: CASSLPRRGFNGYTF
J: TRBJ2-1; V: TRBV13; size: .; D: .; DNA: TGTGCCAGCGGACCATGGCTAGGGGGCAATGAGCAGTTCTTC; CDR3: CASGPWLGGNEQFF
J: TRBJ2-1; V: TRBV24-1; size: .; D: TRBD2; DNA: TGTGCCACCAGTGAAACTTCAGCGGGGGGGCCGTCAAATGAGCAGTTCTTC; CDR3: CATSETSAGGPSNEQFF
J: TRBJ2-5; V: TRBV29-1; size: .; D: .; DNA: TGCAGCGTTCGACGGAACCAAGAGACCCAGTACTTC; CDR3: CSVRRNQETQYF
J: TRBJ2-6; V: TRBV6-1; size: .; D: .; DNA: TGTGCCCTCACCCCCGGACGTACCTCTGGGGCCAACGTCCTGACTTTC; CDR3: CALTPGRTSGANVLTF
J: TRBJ2-7; V: TRBV5-1; size: once; D: TRBD1; DNA: TGCGCCAGCGGAGTCCAGGGGGATTTCGGCGAGCAGTACTTC; CDR3: CASGVQGDFGEQYF